This entry lists 31 T cell receptor beta chains sequenced from one sample in a study of cytomegalovirus exposure and HLA in healthy donors. It was with 60 Vbeta and 13 Jbeta primers that the PCR ran. TCRdb keeps only in-frame clones here, not all; method: immunoSEQ multiplex PCR. The repertoire table contains some 76,000 clones. The specimen was PBMCs. Source of these receptors: a female donor in good health and CMV-seropositive.

The J gene is TRBJ2-5, the V gene TRBV28, with TRBD2 matching over 8 bases. The CDR3 totals 14 residues. The junction had 7 bases not matched to a gene; V was cut back by 3 bases and J by 7 bases. Germline-derived CDR1 and CDR2 are MDHEN and SYDVKM. The CDR3 loop is CASSLPTSDRTQYF. In DNA form, the CDR3 reads TGTGCCAGCAGTTTGCCGACTAGCGACAGGACCCAGTACTTC.

The chain couples TRBV18 to TRBJ1-4; 8 bases are shared with TRBD1. The V gene end was trimmed by 3 bases and the J gene end by 0 bases; junction bases not matched to a gene: 6. CDR1 is KGHSH and CDR2 is LQKENI in the germline V gene. CDR3 length equals 17 residues. CDR3 bases: TGTGCCAGCTCACCTGGGACAGGTTTTGCAACTAATGAAAAACTGTTTTTT. Its protein product is CASSPGTGFATNEKLFF.

The chain links TRBV18 to TRBJ1-1, with D maybe TRBD1 (6 bases). The CDR3 consists of 14 residues. Trimming cost V 2 bases and J 3 bases, with 10 bases left between them. CDR1 KGHSH and CDR2 LQKENI come from the germline V gene. Here the CDR3 DNA reads TGTGCCAGCTCACCAAACGGGGGGCACACTGAAGCTTTCTTT. It yields the protein CASSPNGGHTEAFF.

V is TRBV6-1 and J is TRBJ1-4; D unclear. The germline V and J ends were trimmed by 2 bases and 0 bases, with 10 bases remaining between them. This CDR3 is 16 amino acids long. The germline V gene has CDR1 MNHNS and CDR2 SASEGT. The CDR3 DNA reads TGTGCCAGCAGTGAACTGCCGCCAGCAACTAATGAAAAACTGTTTTTT. Amino acid sequence: CASSELPPATNEKLFF.

For the CDR3, the DNA is TGTGCCAGCAGTTTCGAGGGTCGGAAGGACGAGCAGTACTTC. Protein: CASSFEGRKDEQYF. The chain uses TRBV27 and TRBJ2-7; D is perhaps TRBD2 (5 bases). The CDR3 totals 14 residues. V lost 3 bases and J 5 bases, leaving 14 bases between the germline ends. Looked up from germline, CDR1 is MNHEY and CDR2 is SMNVEV (reference sequence).

The chain combines TRBV5-1 with TRBJ2-7, with 9 bases identical to TRBD1. CDR1 is SGHRS and CDR2 is YFSETQ in the germline V gene. V was pared by 3 bases and J by 1 base, with 2 bases of the junction left unmatched. The length of the CDR3 is 14 residues. The CDR3 loop reads CASSSGQGSYEQYF. The CDR3 DNA follows: TGCGCCAGCAGCTCAGGACAGGGGTCCTACGAGCAGTACTTC.

The chain uses TRBV18 and TRBJ2-2; TRBD1 is a possible D gene (5 bases). V was shortened by 0 bases and J by 2 bases, with 7 bases between the two germline ends. Germline CDR1 KGHSH, CDR2 LQKENI. The CDR3 length is 15 residues. The CDR3 coding sequence is TGTGCCAGCTCACCACCGGGGCAAAACACCGGGGAGCTGTTTTTT. Translation: CASSPPGQNTGELFF.

This chain links TRBV9 with TRBJ2-1; TRBD2 might be the D (6 bases). The CDR3 has 15 amino acids. Germline V gene sequence: CDR1 SGDLS, CDR2 YYNGEE. Trimming removed 2 bases from V and 9 bases from J, with 18 bases in between. CDR3 coding DNA: TGTGCCAGCAGCGTGCGTAGCGGACCTGGGGGTGAGCAGTTCTTC. Its protein is CASSVRSGPGGEQFF.

This chain links TRBV6-5 with TRBJ2-5; D is unresolved. Germline assignment: CDR1 MNHEY and CDR2 SVGAGI. The CDR3 consists of 13 residues. V was clipped by 2 bases and J by 2 bases, with 6 bases between them. The CDR3 is CASSYLPQETQYF. CDR3 nucleotides: TGTGCCAGCAGTTACCTCCCTCAAGAGACCCAGTACTTC.

The V and J genes are TRBV15 and TRBJ2-7; TRBD1 agrees at 8 bases. Looked up from germline, CDR1 is LNHNV and CDR2 is YYDKDF (reference sequence). The V and J ends lost 3 bases and 0 bases, in that order; junction bases with no gene match: 4. The CDR3 has 15 amino acids. The CDR3 is CATSRQGQGSYEQYF. In DNA form, the CDR3 reads TGTGCCACCAGCAGGCAAGGACAGGGCTCCTACGAGCAGTACTTC.

The chain combines TRBV7-8 with TRBJ2-5; a weak D match, TRBD1 (6 bases). The length of the CDR3 is 15 residues. The germline V gene has CDR1 SGHVS and CDR2 FQNEAQ. The V end was cut by 0 bases, the J end by 1 base, with 9 bases between. This chain's CDR3 is CASSLALTGQETQYF. Here the CDR3 DNA reads TGTGCCAGCAGCTTAGCCCTGACAGGCCAAGAGACCCAGTACTTC.

V usage is TRBV7-5 and J usage is TRBJ1-4. TRBV7-5 is deemed a pseudogene. The CDR3 covers 18 residues. Here the CDR3 DNA reads TGTGCCAGAAGTGATTTCACGAGTCTCCTAGTCGACAATGAAAAACTGTTTTTT. It yields the protein CARSDFTSLLVDNEKLFF.

The V call is TRBV6-1, the J call TRBJ2-5; TRBD2 matches 7 bases. Germline CDR1 reads MNHNS; CDR2 reads SASEGT. This CDR3 has 13 amino acids. V lost 8 bases and J lost 2; bases outside the gene matches: 5. The CDR3 sequence is CASSTGGQETQYF. The CDR3 bases are TGTGCCAGCTCTACGGGGGGACAAGAGACCCAGTACTTC.

The chain uses TRBV13 and TRBJ2-7; a possible D gene is TRBD2 (5 bases). This CDR3 is built from 17 residues. Germline loops: CDR1 PRHDT, CDR2 FYEKMQ (reference sequence). Trimming removed 4 bases from V and 4 bases from J, with 23 bases in between. For the CDR3, the DNA is TGTGCCAGCAGCTGGGGTCCGTCGCGGGCCCCCTGGTACGAGCAGTACTTC. Translated: CASSWGPSRAPWYEQYF.

The chain uses TRBV18 and TRBJ2-7; TRBD2 aligns across 13 bases. After removal of 3 bases from V and 2 bases from J, the junction contained 4 bases not matched to a gene. Germline V gene sequence: CDR1 KGHSH, CDR2 LQKENI. CDR3 length: 16 amino acids. The CDR3 reads CASSPGLAGYPYEQYF. The CDR3 nucleotides read TGTGCCAGCTCACCGGGACTAGCGGGGTATCCCTACGAGCAGTACTTC.

V and J are TRBV4-1 and TRBJ2-3, with 8 bases fitting TRBD2. The CDR3 sequence is 16 residues long. Unmatched junction bases numbered 16, after V lost 5 bases and J lost 9 bases. Germline lookup yields CDR1 MGHRA and CDR2 YSYEKL. The CDR3 sequence: CASSGPGTSATRTQYF. For the CDR3, the DNA is TGCGCCAGCAGCGGACCCGGGACTAGTGCTACGAGGACGCAGTATTTT.

On this clone: The identical CDR3 is also encoded by other nucleotide sequences in the sample. V and J are TRBV5-1 and TRBJ2-7, with TRBD1 matching over 7 bases. The CDR3 sequence is 14 residues long. The germline V gene has CDR1 SGHRS and CDR2 YFSETQ. Losses at the gene ends were 4 bases for V and 2 bases for J; bases not matched to a gene: 6. Here the CDR3 DNA reads TGCGCCAGCAGCCCCGGACAGGATCCCTACGAGCAGTACTTC. Translating gives CASSPGQDPYEQYF.

This rearrangement joins TRBV27 to TRBJ1-5; 8 bases align to TRBD1. The CDR3 runs 14 residues. CDR1 and CDR2 from the germline V gene are MNHEY and SMNVEV (reference sequence). The V segment lost 3 bases and the J segment 6 bases; nucleotides outside the gene matches: 4. CDR3 sequence: CASSFQGAIQPQHF. CDR3 DNA sequence: TGTGCCAGCAGTTTTCAGGGGGCGATTCAGCCCCAGCATTTT.

The chain links TRBV30 to TRBJ1-2; 9 nucleotides match TRBD1. V shed 0 bases, J shed 5 bases, and the junction held 4 bases outside the gene matches. CDR1 and CDR2 from the germline V gene are GTSNPN and SVGIG (reference sequence). The CDR3 is 14 amino acids. CDR3 nucleotides: TGTGCCTGGAGTGTAAAGACAGGGGGGTATGGCTACACCTTC. This sequence encodes CAWSVKTGGYGYTF.

The CDR3, as DNA: TGTGCCAGCACCCAAGGGACATTGAGTGAGCAGTTCTTC. Translated: CASTQGTLSEQFF. V gene TRBV7-3 combines with J gene TRBJ2-1, with D maybe TRBD1 (6 bases). The V gene lost 7 bases and the J gene lost 9 bases, with 16 bases spanning the gap. Germline-derived CDR1 and CDR2 are SGHTA and FQGTGA. The CDR3 length is 13 residues.

This sequence joins TRBV7-2 and TRBJ2-7; 9 nucleotides line up with TRBD1. V gave up 4 bases and J gave up 3 bases; unmatched junction bases: 10. CDR3 length: 16 residues. The germline V gene encodes CDR1 SGHTA and CDR2 FQGNSA. The CDR3 bases are TGTGCCAGCAGCTGGTTGGGGACAGGGTTGTTCTACGAGCAGTACTTC. Translating gives CASSWLGTGLFYEQYF.

V usage is TRBV6-1 and J usage is TRBJ1-4, with TRBD1 matching over 7 bases. Germline V gene data show CDR1 as MNHNS and CDR2 as SASEGT. Unmatched junction bases numbered 4, after V lost 6 bases and J lost 3 bases. There are 14 residues in the CDR3. The CDR3 region has the DNA TGTGCCAGCAGAGCCGGGACAGCTAATGAAAAACTGTTTTTT. Protein: CASRAGTANEKLFF.

As for this clone: The sample carries other DNA sequences with the same CDR3. CDR3 DNA: TGTGCCAGTAGTCCGGGAACCGGGGAGCTGTTTTTT. Its protein is CASSPGTGELFF. This chain connects TRBV19 to TRBJ2-2; a weak D match, TRBD2 (5 bases). Germline-derived CDR1 and CDR2 are LNHDA and SQIVND (reference sequence). Trimming shortened V by 5 bases and J by 5 bases, and 6 bases separated the two germline ends. The CDR3 is 12 amino acids. The complete variable domain, with remaining parts taken from reference TRBV19 and TRBJ2-2, reads DGGITQSPKYLFRKEGQNVTLSCEQNLNHDAMYWYRQDPGQGLRLIYYSQIVNDFQKGDIAEGYSVSREKKESFPLTVTSAQKNPTAFYLCASSPGTGELFFGEGSRLTVL.

The gene calls are TRBV9 and TRBJ2-5, with D possibly matching TRBD1 (6 bases). This CDR3 contains 15 residues. Germline V gene data show CDR1 as SGDLS and CDR2 as YYNGEE. Trimming left V 2 bases short and J 1 base short, with 12 bases between. The CDR3 reads CASSVRGSVQETQYF. Written as DNA, the CDR3 is TGTGCCAGCAGCGTGAGGGGGAGTGTCCAAGAGACCCAGTACTTC.

This sequence joins TRBV4-3 and TRBJ2-7; D might be TRBD2 (5 bases). Trimming left V 0 bases short and J 1 base short, with 13 bases between. CDR3 length equals 16 residues. Germline V gene sequence: CDR1 LGHNA, CDR2 YSLEER. CDR3 sequence reads: CASSQEDRDGSYEQYF. The CDR3 nucleotides read TGCGCCAGCAGCCAAGAGGACCGGGATGGGTCCTACGAGCAGTACTTC.

The genes are TRBV11-2 and TRBJ1-1; the match to TRBD1 covers 8 bases. Germline assignment: CDR1 SGHAT and CDR2 FQNNGV. The V segment lost 5 bases and the J segment 4 bases; nucleotides outside the gene matches: 3. This CDR3 is 13 amino acids long. The CDR3, as DNA: TGTGCCAGCAGCCCCACAGGGGGCACTGAAGCTTTCTTT. This codes for CASSPTGGTEAFF.

The chain carries TRBV5-5 and TRBJ1-2; no reliable D call. V lost 0 bases and J 4 bases, leaving 13 bases between the germline ends. This CDR3 contains 15 residues. Per germline, CDR1 SGHKS and CDR2 YYEKEE (reference sequence). The CDR3 spells CASSLGASGIYGYTF. CDR3 bases: TGTGCCAGCAGCTTGGGGGCGTCCGGGATCTATGGCTACACCTTC.

DNA for the CDR3: TGTGCCTGGAGTCCCAGGGGTGGCAATCAGCCCCAGCATTTT. This translates into CAWSPRGGNQPQHF. The rearrangement joins TRBV30 to TRBJ1-5, with D perhaps TRBD1 (6 bases). Germline lookup yields CDR1 GTSNPN and CDR2 SVGIG (reference sequence). The CDR3 totals 14 residues. V shed 2 bases and J shed 2 bases, with 10 bases lying between them.

The rearrangement uses TRBV30 and TRBJ1-4; TRBD1 aligns across 11 bases. The junction had 9 bases not matched to a gene; V was cut back by 1 base and J by 8 bases. Germline CDR1 GTSNPN, CDR2 SVGIG (reference sequence). The length of the CDR3 is 16 residues. The CDR3 sequence: CAWSAAIGTGGEKLFF. DNA for the CDR3: TGTGCCTGGAGTGCCGCAATCGGGACAGGGGGGGAAAAACTGTTTTTT. Looking up the rest from reference TRBV30 and TRBJ1-4 gives the full variable domain: SQTIHQWPATLVQPVGSPLSLECTVEGTSNPNLYWYRQAAGRGLQLLFYSVGIGQISSEVPQNLSASRPQDRQFILSSKKLLLSDSGFYLCAWSAAIGTGGEKLFFGSGTQLSVL.

J is TRBJ1-5 and V is TRBV18, with TRBD1 identical over 8 bases. The CDR3 extends over 16 amino acids. From germline, CDR1 is KGHSH and CDR2 LQKENI. After removal of 8 bases from V and 0 bases from J, the junction contained 9 bases not matched to a gene. CDR3 coding DNA: TGTGCCAGCAAAGGACAGGGCAGGAGTAGCAATCAGCCCCAGCATTTT. The encoded protein is CASKGQGRSSNQPQHF.

The V gene is TRBV18, the J gene TRBJ2-7; 12 bases match TRBD1. CDR3 length equals 15 residues. CDR1 and CDR2 (germline): KGHSH, LQKENI. Unmatched junction bases numbered 2, after V lost 2 bases and J lost 3 bases. This CDR3 is CASSPGTGGLYEQYF. The DNA of the CDR3 is TGTGCCAGCTCACCAGGGACAGGGGGCCTCTACGAGCAGTACTTC. The variable domain in full, with the rest retrieved from reference TRBV18 and TRBJ2-7, is NAGVMQNPRHLVRRRGQEARLRCSPMKGHSHVYWYRQLPEEGLKFMVYLQKENIIDESGMPKERFSAEFPKEGPSILRIQQVVRGDSAAYFCASSPGTGGLYEQYFGPGTRLTVT.